This section outlines one TCR beta chain sequence together with its context. This sample was taken from a study of OX40 agonist ivuxolimab in advanced cancers. Some clones are missing from TCRdb's copy, which holds only in-frame ones; the method was immunoSEQ multiplex PCR. The sample consists of fewer than 90,000 clones, around nine tenths of them appearing once. The V gene lost 1 base and the J gene lost 4 bases, with 5 bases spanning the gap. This CDR3 region has 12 residues. Germline V gives CDR1 SGHAT, CDR2 FQNNGV. The rearrangement links TRBV11-2 to TRBJ2-7; TRBD2 might be the D (5 bases). The sequence derives from an adult with an advanced solid tumor such as melanoma, head and neck, liver or kidney cancer. Sequenced material: CD4+ or CD8+ T cells sorted from blood, taken in a trial of the OX40 agonist ivuxolimab. CDR3 amino acids: CASSLAGYEQYF. The CDR3 DNA is TGTGCCAGCAGCTTAGCGGGATACGAGCAGTACTTC.